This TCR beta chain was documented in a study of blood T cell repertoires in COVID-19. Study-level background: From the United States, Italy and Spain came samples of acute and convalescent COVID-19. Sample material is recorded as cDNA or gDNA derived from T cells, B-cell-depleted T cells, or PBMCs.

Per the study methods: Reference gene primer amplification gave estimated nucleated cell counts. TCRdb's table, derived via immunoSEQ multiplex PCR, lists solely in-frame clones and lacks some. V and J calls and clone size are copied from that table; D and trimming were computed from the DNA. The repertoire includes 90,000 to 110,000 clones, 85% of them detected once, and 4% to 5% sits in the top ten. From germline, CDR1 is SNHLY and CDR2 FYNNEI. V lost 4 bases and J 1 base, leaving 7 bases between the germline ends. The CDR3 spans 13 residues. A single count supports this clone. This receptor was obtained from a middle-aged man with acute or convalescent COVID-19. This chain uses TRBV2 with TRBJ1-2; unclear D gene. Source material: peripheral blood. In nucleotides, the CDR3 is TGTGCCAGCAGTGGAGGGAATAACTATGGCTACACCTTC. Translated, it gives CASSGGNNYGYTF.